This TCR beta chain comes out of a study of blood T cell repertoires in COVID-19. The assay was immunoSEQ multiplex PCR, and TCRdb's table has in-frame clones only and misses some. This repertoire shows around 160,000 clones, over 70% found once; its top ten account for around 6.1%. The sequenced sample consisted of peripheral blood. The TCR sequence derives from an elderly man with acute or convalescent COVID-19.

The CDR3 sequence is CATSPGGTGKPYEQYF. CDR3 nucleotides: TGTGCCACCAGCCCGGGGGGGACAGGGAAACCCTACGAGCAGTACTTC. The chain recombines TRBV15 with TRBJ2-7; D possibly corresponds to TRBD1 (9 bases). Germline CDR1 reads LNHNV; CDR2 reads YYDKDF (reference sequence). The germline V and J ends were trimmed by 5 bases and 2 bases, with 19 bases remaining between them. CDR3 length equals 16 residues. Drawing the rest from reference TRBV15 and TRBJ2-7, the complete variable domain is DAMVIQNPRYQVTQFGKPVTLSCSQTLNHNVMYWYQQKSSQAPKLLFHYYDKDFNNEADTPDNFQSRRPNTSFCFLDIRSPGLGDTAMYLCATSPGGTGKPYEQYFGPGTRLTVT.